The rows below give T cell receptor beta chains drawn from one sample of a study of vaccination effects on CD4 cells after COVID-19. Clones were read by immunoSEQ multiplex PCR, and TCRdb kept only the in-frame ones, dropping some. The sample lists roughly 40,000 clones, 55% to 80% occurring once. Their antigen targets remain unknown. Sequencing was performed on CD4+ T cells from PBMCs cultured without peptide, taken after COVID-19 vaccination. Source of these receptors: a human donor who received a COVID-19 vaccine. CDR3s include the opening cysteine and the closing phenylalanine or tryptophan. A D gene is named only where the DNA matches it firmly. Expanded clones are given a class, and other clones once, few, many or no size at all.

cdr3_nt cdr3_aa clone_size d_call j_call v_call
TGCAGCGTAGGGGCGAGGCAGCGCCCCGACACTGAAGCTTTCTTT CSVGARQRPDTEAFF once NA TRBJ1-1 TRBV29-1
TGTGCCAGCAGTGGCTTACTCCGGACAAATGGCGAGCAGTACTTC CASSGLLRTNGEQYF NA NA TRBJ2-7 TRBV6-4
TGTGCCAGCAGCTTGACTAGCTCCCACGAGCAGTACTTC CASSLTSSHEQYF NA NA TRBJ2-7 TRBV5-6
TGCAGTGCCTACGGGGGCGAGGGCTACACCTTC CSAYGGEGYTF once NA TRBJ1-2 TRBV20-1
TGTGCCAGCATTAGACAGGGCTTCACTGAAGCTTTCTTT CASIRQGFTEAFF NA TRBD1 TRBJ1-1 TRBV6-5
TGTGCCAGCTCACAAGCGACTAGTTACGGGGGGGCGCAGTATTTT CASSQATSYGGAQYF NA TRBD2 TRBJ2-3 TRBV18
TGTGCCAGCAGCTTAAATATTGGCGGGCAGTACTTC CASSLNIGGQYF NA NA TRBJ2-7 TRBV13
TGTGCCAGCAGTTTGACAGGGAATCAAGAGACCCAGTACTTC CASSLTGNQETQYF NA TRBD1 TRBJ2-5 TRBV11-2
TGTGCCAGCTCACCAACAGATGATTCTGGAAACACCATATATTTT CASSPTDDSGNTIYF few NA TRBJ1-3 TRBV18
TGCAGTGCTAGTTCGACAGCGAACTATGAGCAGTTCTTC CSASSTANYEQFF NA NA TRBJ2-1 TRBV20-1
TGCGCCAGCAGCGCCCTTAGCGGGGGGGGACAAGAGACCCAGTACTTC CASSALSGGGQETQYF NA TRBD2 TRBJ2-5 TRBV5-1
TGTGCCAGCTCATCAGGACAGGGCGGGTTCTATGGCTACACCTTC CASSSGQGGFYGYTF few TRBD1 TRBJ1-2 TRBV18
TGTGCCAGTAGACAGGGGAACTACGAGCAGTACTTC CASRQGNYEQYF few TRBD1 TRBJ2-7 TRBV19
TGTGCCAGCAGTGAAAACTATGGCTACACCTTC CASSENYGYTF NA NA TRBJ1-2 TRBV6-1
TGTGCCAGCAGCTTAACCGGGAGTTTCCACGAGCAGTACTTC CASSLTGSFHEQYF NA NA TRBJ2-7 TRBV5-6
TGTGCCAGCAGCGTCCGGGACAGGGTATCTCCCCACTACGAGCAGTACTTC CASSVRDRVSPHYEQYF NA TRBD1 TRBJ2-7 TRBV11-3
TGCGCCAGCAGCTTGGATAGCGGGAGGAACACCGGGGAGCTGTTTTTT CASSLDSGRNTGELFF NA TRBD2 TRBJ2-2 TRBV5-1
TGCGCCAGCAGCCAATTGGGACTAGCGAATAATGAGCAGTTCTTC CASSQLGLANNEQFF NA TRBD2 TRBJ2-1 TRBV4-1
TGCGCCAGCAGCTTGGACCCCTCGAGCTCCTACAATGAGCAGTTCTTC CASSLDPSSSYNEQFF NA NA TRBJ2-1 TRBV5-1
TGTGCCAGCTCAACGACAGGAGTCGAAGCTGGAAACACCATATATTTT CASSTTGVEAGNTIYF NA NA TRBJ1-3 TRBV18
TGCGCCAGCAGACGACAGTCGAACACTGAAGCTTTCTTT CASRRQSNTEAFF NA NA TRBJ1-1 TRBV10-1
TGTGCCAGCAGCTTTCGAGGGGGTCATCAGCATTTT CASSFRGGHQHF few NA TRBJ1-5 TRBV5-4
TGTGCCAGCAGCCAAGATCCCGGGGAGCTGTTTTTT CASSQDPGELFF few NA TRBJ2-2 TRBV3-1/TRBV3-2